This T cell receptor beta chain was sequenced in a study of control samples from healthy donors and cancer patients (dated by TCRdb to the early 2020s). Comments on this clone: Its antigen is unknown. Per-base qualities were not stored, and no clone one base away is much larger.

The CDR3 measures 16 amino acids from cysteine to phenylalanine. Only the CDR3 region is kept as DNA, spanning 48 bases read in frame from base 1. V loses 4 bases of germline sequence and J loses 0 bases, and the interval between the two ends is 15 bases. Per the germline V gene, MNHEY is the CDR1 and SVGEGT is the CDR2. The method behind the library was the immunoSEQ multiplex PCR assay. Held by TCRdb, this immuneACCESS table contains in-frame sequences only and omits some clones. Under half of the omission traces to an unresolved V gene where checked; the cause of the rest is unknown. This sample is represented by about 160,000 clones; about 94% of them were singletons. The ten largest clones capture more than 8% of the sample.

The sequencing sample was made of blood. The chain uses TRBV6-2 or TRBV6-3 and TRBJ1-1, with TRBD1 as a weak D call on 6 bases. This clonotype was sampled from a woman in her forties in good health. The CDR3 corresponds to CASSSRTAKMNTEAFF. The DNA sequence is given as TGTGCCAGCAGTTCAAGGACAGCCAAAATGAACACTGAAGCTTTCTTT.